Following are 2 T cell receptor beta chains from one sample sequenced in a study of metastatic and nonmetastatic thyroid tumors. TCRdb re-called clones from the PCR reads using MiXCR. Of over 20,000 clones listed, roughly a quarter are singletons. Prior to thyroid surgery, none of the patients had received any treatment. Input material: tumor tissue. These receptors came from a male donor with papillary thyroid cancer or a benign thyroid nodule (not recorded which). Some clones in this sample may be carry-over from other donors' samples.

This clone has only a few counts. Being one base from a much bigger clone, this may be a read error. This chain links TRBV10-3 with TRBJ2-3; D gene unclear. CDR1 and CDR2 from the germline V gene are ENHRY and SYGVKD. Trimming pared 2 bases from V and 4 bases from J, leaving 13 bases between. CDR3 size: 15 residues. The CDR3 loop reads CAISEDHGGSDTQYF. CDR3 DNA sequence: TGTGCCATCAGTGAGGACCACGGTGGGTCAGATACGCAGTATTTT.

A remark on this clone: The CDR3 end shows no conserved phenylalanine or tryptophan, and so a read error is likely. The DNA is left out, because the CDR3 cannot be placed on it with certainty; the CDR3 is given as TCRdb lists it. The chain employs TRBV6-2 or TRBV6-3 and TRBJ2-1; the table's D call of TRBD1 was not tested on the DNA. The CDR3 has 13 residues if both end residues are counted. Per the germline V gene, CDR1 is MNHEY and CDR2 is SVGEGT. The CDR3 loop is CASSYLSRPHIVS.